The source of this TCR beta chain is a study of T cells in Graves' hyperthyroidism and ophthalmopathy. Overall study results and limits: Most clonotypes that expanded in the thyroid above 0.001 also showed up in blood.

Diagnostic assessment was based on clinical symptoms, serum thyroxine and TRAb, thyroid ultrasound and orbital computed tomography. As regards this clonotype: The antigen is undetermined.

V was shortened by 8 bases and J by 6 bases, with 19 bases between the two germline ends. This CDR3 has 13 amino acids. The V gene's germline CDR1 is SQVTM and CDR2 ANQGSEA. TCR beta CDR3 region amplification was performed from RNA transcripts. The TCR CDR3 first-round RT-PCR relied on the HTBI primer set. TCRdb reanalysed the multiplex PCR reads using MiXCR and keeps one entry per CDR3 protein. The sample includes 550,000 to 600,000 distinct CDR3 sequences, approximately 44% of them seen just once. The rearrangement uses TRBV29-1 and TRBJ1-2, with D perhaps TRBD1 (6 bases). The receptor's source is an adult woman with Graves' disease, either hyperthyroidism or ophthalmopathy (not recorded which). Sequenced sample: peripheral blood or thyroid tissue (not recorded which). CDR3 loop: CSLGTGHINGYTF. DNA of the CDR3: TGCAGCCTAGGAACAGGGCATATAAATGGCTACACCTTC. Using reference TRBV29-1 and TRBJ1-2 for the parts outside the CDR3, the full variable domain is SAVISQKPSRDICQRGTSLTIQCQVDSQVTMMFWYRQQPGQSLTLIATANQGSEATYESGFVIDKFPISRPNLTFSTLTVSNMSPEDSSIYLCSLGTGHINGYTFGSGTRLTVV.